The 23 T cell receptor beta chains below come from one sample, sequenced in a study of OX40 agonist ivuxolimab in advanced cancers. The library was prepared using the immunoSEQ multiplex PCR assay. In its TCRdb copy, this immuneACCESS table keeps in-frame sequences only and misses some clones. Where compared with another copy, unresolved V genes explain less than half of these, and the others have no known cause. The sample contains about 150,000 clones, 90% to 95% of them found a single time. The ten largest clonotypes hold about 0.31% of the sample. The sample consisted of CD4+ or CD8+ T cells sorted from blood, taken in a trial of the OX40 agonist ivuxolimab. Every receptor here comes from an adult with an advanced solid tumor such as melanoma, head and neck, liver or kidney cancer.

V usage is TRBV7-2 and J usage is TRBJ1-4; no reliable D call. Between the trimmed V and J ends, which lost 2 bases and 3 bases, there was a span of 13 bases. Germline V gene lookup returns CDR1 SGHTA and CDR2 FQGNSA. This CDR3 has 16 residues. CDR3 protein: CASSLLNLVANEKLFF. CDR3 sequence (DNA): TGTGCCAGCAGCTTATTAAACCTCGTCGCTAATGAAAAACTGTTTTTT.

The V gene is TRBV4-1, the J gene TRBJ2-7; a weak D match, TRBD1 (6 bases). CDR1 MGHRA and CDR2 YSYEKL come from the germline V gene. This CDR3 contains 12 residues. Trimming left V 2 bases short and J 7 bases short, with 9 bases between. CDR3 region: CASSQPGQEQYF. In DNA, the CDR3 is TGCGCCAGCAGCCAACCCGGACAGGAGCAGTACTTC.

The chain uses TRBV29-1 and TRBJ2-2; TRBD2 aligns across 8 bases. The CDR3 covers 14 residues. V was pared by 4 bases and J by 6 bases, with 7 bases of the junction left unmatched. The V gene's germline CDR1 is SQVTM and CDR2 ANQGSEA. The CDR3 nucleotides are TGCAGCGTTGTTCCCGGGAGGGGCCCCGGGGAGCTGTTTTTT. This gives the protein CSVVPGRGPGELFF.

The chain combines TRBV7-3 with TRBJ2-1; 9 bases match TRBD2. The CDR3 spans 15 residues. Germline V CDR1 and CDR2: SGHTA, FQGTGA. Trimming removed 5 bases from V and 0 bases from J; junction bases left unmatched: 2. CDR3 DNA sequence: TGTGCCAGCAGCCATAGCGGGAGCTCCTACAATGAGCAGTTCTTC. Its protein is CASSHSGSSYNEQFF.

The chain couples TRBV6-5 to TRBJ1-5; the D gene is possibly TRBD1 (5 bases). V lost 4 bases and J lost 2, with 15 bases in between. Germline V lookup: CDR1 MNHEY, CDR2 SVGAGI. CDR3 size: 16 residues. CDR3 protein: CASSSLGVPGNQPQHF. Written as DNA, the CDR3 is TGTGCCAGCAGTTCGTTGGGGGTCCCAGGCAATCAGCCCCAGCATTTT.

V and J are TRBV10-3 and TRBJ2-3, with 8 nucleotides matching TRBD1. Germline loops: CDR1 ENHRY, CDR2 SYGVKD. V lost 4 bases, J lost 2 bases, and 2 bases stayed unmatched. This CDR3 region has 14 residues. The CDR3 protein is CAISAQGATDTQYF. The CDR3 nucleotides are TGTGCCATCAGTGCCCAGGGGGCCACAGATACGCAGTATTTT.

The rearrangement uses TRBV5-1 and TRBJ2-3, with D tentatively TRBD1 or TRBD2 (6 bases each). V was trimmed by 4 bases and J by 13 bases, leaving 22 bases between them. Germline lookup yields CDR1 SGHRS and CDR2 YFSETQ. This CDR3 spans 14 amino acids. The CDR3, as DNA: TGCGCCAGCAGCCAAATTAGGGGGGAAGTCAATGAGTATTTT. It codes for CASSQIRGEVNEYF.

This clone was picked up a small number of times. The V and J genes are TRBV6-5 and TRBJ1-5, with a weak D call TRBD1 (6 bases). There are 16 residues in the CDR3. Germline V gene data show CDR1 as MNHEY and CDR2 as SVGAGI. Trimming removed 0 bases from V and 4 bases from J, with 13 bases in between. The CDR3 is CASSYSGGHLNQPQHF. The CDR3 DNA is TGTGCCAGCAGTTACTCAGGGGGACACCTAAATCAGCCCCAGCATTTT.

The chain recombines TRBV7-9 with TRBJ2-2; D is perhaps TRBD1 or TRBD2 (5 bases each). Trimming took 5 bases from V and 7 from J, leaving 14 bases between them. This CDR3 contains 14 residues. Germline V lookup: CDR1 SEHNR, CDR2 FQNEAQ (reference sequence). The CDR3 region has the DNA TGTGCCAGCAGCCCGACAGCTCGGGACGGGGAGCTGTTTTTT. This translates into CASSPTARDGELFF.

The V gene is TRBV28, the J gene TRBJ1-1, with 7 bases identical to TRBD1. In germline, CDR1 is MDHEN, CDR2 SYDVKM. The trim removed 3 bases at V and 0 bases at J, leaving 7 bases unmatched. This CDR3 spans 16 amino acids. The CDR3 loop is CASSFPRTGVNTEAFF. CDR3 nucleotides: TGTGCCAGCAGTTTCCCACGAACAGGGGTGAACACTGAAGCTTTCTTT.

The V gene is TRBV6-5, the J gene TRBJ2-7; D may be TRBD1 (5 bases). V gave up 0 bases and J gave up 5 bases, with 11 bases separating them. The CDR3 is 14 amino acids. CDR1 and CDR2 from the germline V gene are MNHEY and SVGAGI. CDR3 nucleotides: TGTGCCAGCAGTTACTCGAGATCCAGGGACGAGCAGTACTTC. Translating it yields CASSYSRSRDEQYF.

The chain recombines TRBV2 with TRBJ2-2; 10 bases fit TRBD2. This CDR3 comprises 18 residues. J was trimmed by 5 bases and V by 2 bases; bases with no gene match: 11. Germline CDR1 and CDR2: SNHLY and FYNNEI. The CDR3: CASSENGLAGVGTGELFF. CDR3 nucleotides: TGTGCCAGCAGTGAAAACGGGCTAGCGGGAGTAGGAACCGGGGAGCTGTTTTTT.

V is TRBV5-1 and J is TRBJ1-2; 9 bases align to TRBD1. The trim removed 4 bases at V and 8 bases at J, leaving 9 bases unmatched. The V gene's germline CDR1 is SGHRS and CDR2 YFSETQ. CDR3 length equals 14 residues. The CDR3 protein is CASSRQTGGSGYTF. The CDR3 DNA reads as TGCGCCAGCAGCCGACAAACAGGGGGCTCAGGCTACACCTTC.

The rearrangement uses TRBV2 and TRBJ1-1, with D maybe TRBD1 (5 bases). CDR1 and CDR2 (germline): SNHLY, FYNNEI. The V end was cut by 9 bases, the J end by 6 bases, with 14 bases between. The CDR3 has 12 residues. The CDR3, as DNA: TGTGCCAGGGGACGGACAAGGGCTGAAGCTTTCTTT. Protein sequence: CARGRTRAEAFF.

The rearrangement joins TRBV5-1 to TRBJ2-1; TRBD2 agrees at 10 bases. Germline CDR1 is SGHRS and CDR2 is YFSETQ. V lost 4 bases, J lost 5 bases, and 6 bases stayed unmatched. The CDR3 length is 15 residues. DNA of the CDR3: TGCGCCAGCAGCCCCTCAGCGGGGGGGCACAATGAGCAGTTCTTC. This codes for CASSPSAGGHNEQFF. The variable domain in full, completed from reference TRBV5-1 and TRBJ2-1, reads KAGVTQTPRYLIKTRGQQVTLSCSPISGHRSVSWYQQTPGQGLQFLFEYFSETQRNKGNFPGRFSGRQFSNSRSEMNVSTLELGDSALYLCASSPSAGGHNEQFFGPGTRLTVL.

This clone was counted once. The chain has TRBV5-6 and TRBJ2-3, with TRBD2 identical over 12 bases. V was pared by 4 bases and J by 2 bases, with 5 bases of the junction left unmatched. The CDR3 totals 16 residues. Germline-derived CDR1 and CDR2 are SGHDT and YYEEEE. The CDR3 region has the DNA TGTGCCAGCAGCCTCCGGACTAGCGGGGACACAGATACGCAGTATTTT. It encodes CASSLRTSGDTDTQYF.

The DNA of the CDR3 is TGTGCCAGCAGCTTATTAGCGGGGGGGCTGCGGGATGAGCAGTTCTTC. It specifies CASSLLAGGLRDEQFF. This chain uses TRBV7-2 with TRBJ2-1; TRBD2 matches 11 bases. The trim removed 2 bases at V and 8 bases at J, leaving 8 bases unmatched. Germline values: CDR1 SGHTA, CDR2 FQGNSA. The CDR3 has 16 residues.

CDR3 residues: CASSKVLPASGDRAYEQYF. The CDR3, as DNA: TGTGCCAGCAGCAAAGTTCTTCCGGCTAGCGGGGACCGAGCATACGAGCAGTACTTC. The gene calls are TRBV21-1 and TRBJ2-7; the DNA was not compared with TRBD2, the D call given in the table. TRBV21-1 is a pseudogene. The CDR3 runs to 19 residues.

The CDR3 spells CASINTTSMRGDTQYF. The CDR3 coding sequence is TGTGCCAGCATCAACACCACCTCCATGCGGGGAGATACGCAGTATTTT. This chain connects TRBV6-6 to TRBJ2-3; perhaps TRBD2 as D (6 bases). CDR3 size: 16 residues. The germline V gene has CDR1 MNHNY and CDR2 SVGAGI (reference sequence). Trimming cost V 7 bases and J 5 bases, with 22 bases left between them.

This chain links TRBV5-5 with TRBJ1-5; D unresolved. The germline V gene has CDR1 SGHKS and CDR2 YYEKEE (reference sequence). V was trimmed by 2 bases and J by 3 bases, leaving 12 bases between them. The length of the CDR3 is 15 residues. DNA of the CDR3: TGTGCCAGCAGCTTATCCGGTAGTATCAATCAGCCCCAGCATTTT. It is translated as CASSLSGSINQPQHF.

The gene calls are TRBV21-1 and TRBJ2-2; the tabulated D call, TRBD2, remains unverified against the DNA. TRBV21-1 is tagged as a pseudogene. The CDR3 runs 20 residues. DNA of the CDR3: TGTGCCAGCAGCAGAAGGGTCGGCGGGAGGGCCCACGCGAACACCGGGGAGCTGTTTTTT. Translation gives CASSRRVGGRAHANTGELFF.

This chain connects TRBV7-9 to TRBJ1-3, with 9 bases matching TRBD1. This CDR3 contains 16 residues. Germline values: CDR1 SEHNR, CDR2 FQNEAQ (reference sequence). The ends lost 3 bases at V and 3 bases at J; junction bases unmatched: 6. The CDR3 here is CASSLIQGAVGNTIYF. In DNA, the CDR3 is TGTGCCAGCAGCTTGATACAGGGGGCGGTTGGAAACACCATATATTTT.

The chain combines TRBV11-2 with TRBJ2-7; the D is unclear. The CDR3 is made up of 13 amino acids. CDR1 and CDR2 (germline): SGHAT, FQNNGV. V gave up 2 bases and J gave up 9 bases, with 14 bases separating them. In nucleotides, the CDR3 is TGTGCCAGCAGCTTAAGCCAAGGGCGACGGCAGTACTTC. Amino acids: CASSLSQGRRQYF. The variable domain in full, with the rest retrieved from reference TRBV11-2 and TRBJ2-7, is EAGVAQSPRYKIIEKRQSVAFWCNPISGHATLYWYQQILGQGPKLLIQFQNNGVVDDSQLPKDRFSAERLKGVDSTLKIQPAKLEDSAVYLCASSLSQGRRQYFGPGTRLTVT.